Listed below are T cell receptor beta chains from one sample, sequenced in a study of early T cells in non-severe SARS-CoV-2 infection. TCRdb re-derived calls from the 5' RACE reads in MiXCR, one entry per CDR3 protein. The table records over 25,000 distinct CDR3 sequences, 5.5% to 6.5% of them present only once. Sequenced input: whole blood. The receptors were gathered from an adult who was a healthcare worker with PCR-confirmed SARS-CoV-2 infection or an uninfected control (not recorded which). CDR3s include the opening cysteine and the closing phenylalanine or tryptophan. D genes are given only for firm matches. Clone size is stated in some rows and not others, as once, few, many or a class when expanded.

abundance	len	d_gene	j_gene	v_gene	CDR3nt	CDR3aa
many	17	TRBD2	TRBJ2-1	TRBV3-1	TGTGCCAGCAGCCAAGATCTGACTAGCCCTCTCTACAATGAGCAGTTCTTC	CASSQDLTSPLYNEQFF
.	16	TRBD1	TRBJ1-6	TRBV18	TGTGCCAGCTCACCGCGCACAGGGGACTTAGGTTCACCCCTCCACTTT	CASSPRTGDLGSPLHF
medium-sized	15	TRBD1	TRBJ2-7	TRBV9	TGTGCCAGCAGCGTAGAAGGGGGCCCCGCCACCGAGCAGTACTTC	CASSVEGGPATEQYF
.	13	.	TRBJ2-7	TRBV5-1	TGCGCCAGCAGCTTTAGGCAGTTCTACGAGCAGTACTTC	CASSFRQFYEQYF
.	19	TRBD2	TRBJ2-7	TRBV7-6	TGTGCCAGCAGCTTAGGGACTAGCGAGAGGCAACCCTTCCTGGGGGAGCAGTACTTC	CASSLGTSERQPFLGEQYF
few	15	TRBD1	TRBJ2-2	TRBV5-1	TGCGCCAGCAGCTCGGACAGGGGTGACACCGGGGAGCTGTTTTTT	CASSSDRGDTGELFF
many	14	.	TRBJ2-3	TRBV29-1	TGCAGCGTTGAGAAGGGGGTCGACACAGATACGCAGTATTTT	CSVEKGVDTDTQYF
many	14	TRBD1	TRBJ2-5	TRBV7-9	TGTGCCAGCAGCGTCGGGACAGGGGAAGAGACCCAGTACTTC	CASSVGTGEETQYF
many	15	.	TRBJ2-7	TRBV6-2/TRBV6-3	TGTGCCAGCAGTTACGGGCAGGCTGAGGTCTACGAGCAGTACTTC	CASSYGQAEVYEQYF
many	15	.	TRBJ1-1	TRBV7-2	TGTGCCAGCAGCTTAGGACTCAGGGTTTCGGCTGAAGCTTTCTTT	CASSLGLRVSAEAFF
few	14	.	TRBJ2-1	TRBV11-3	TGTGCCAGCAGCTTATCTAGCCAATACAATGAGCAGTTCTTC	CASSLSSQYNEQFF
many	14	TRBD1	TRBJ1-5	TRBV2	TGTGCCAGCAGTGGGACAGGTAGCAATCAGCCCCAGCATTTT	CASSGTGSNQPQHF
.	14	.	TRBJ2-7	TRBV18	TGTGCCAGCTCACGGGGGGACCTCCTAGACGAGCAGTACTTC	CASSRGDLLDEQYF
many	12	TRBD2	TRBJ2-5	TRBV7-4	TGTGCCCCAGCGGGGGGGCCAGAGACCCAGTACTTC	CAPAGGPETQYF
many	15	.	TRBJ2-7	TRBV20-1	TGCAGTGCTAGTGTAGGTGGCAGGGGAACGAACGAGCAGTACTTC	CSASVGGRGTNEQYF
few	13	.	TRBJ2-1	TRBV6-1	TGTGCCAGCAGTGGCGGGGATTACAATGAGCAGTTCTTC	CASSGGDYNEQFF
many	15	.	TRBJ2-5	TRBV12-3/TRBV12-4	TGTGCCAGCAGTTTAGTCCTCGGCAGGGGCGAGACCCAGTACTTC	CASSLVLGRGETQYF
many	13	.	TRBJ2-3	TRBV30	TGTGCCTGGTCGCGGACCCTCACAGATACGCAGTATTTT	CAWSRTLTDTQYF
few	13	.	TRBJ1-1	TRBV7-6	TGTGCCAGCAGCTTAGCGAGGGGCACTGAAGCTTTCTTT	CASSLARGTEAFF
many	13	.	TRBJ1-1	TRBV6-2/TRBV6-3	TGTGCCAGCAGAAATTCCCCGGGCACTGAAGCTTTCTTT	CASRNSPGTEAFF
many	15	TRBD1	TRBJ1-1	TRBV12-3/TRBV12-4	TGTGCCAGCAGTTTACTGGACAGGGAGCACACTGAAGCTTTCTTT	CASSLLDREHTEAFF
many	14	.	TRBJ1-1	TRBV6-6	TGTGCCAGCAGTTACCCGGCAGGGGACACTGAAGCTTTCTTT	CASSYPAGDTEAFF
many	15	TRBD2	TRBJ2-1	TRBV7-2	TGTGCCAGCAGGCGCACTAGCGGGGGGAGCAATGAGCAGTTCTTC	CASRRTSGGSNEQFF
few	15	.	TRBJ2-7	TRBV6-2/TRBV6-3	TGTGCCAGCAGCAAGCCGGGACTCGCCCCCTACGAGCAGTACTTC	CASSKPGLAPYEQYF
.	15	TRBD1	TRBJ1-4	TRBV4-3	TGCGCCAGCAGCCAACGGACAGGCTCTAATGAAAAACTGTTTTTT	CASSQRTGSNEKLFF
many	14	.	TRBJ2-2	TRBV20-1	TGCAGTGCTAGACCCCCACCAAGCGTCGGGGAGCTGTTTTTT	CSARPPPSVGELFF
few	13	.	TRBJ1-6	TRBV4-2	TGTGCCAGCAGCCAAGAACCCTATTCACCCCTCCACTTT	CASSQEPYSPLHF
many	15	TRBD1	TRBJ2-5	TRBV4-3	TGCGCCAGCAGCTACCTGGACAGGGATGGGGAGACCCAGTACTTC	CASSYLDRDGETQYF
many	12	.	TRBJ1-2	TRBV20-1	TGCAGTGCTAGAGCCCCAGGCAATGGCTACACCTTC	CSARAPGNGYTF
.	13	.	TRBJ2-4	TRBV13	TGTGCCAGCAGCTTAGGTCAGGGAGACATTCAGTACTTC	CASSLGQGDIQYF
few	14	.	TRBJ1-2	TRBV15	TGTGCCACCAGCATGAACAGGGCCGACTATGGCTACACCTTC	CATSMNRADYGYTF
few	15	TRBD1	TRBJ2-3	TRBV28	TGTGCCAGCAGTTTAACCGGGACAGGGTCAGATACGCAGTATTTT	CASSLTGTGSDTQYF
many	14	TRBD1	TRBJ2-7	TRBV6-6	TGTGCCAGCAGTTACGGGACAGCCTCCTACGAGCAGTACTTC	CASSYGTASYEQYF
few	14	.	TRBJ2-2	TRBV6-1	TGTGCCAGCATGTCGGGACAAGGAACCGGGGAGCTGTTTTTT	CASMSGQGTGELFF
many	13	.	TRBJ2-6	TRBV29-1	TGCAGCGTTCGCGGGCTTGGAGCCAACGTCCTGACTTTC	CSVRGLGANVLTF
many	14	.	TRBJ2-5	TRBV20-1	TGCAGTGCCGATGAGGCGGGCCTCCAAGAGACCCAGTACTTC	CSADEAGLQETQYF
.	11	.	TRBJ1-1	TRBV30	TGTGCCTGGAGTGTACTCACTGAAGCTTTCTTT	CAWSVLTEAFF